The source of this T cell receptor beta chain is a study of molecular identifiers for immune sequencing clone quantification. Findings of the study overall: Molecules of identical TCR sharing a barcode could underestimate highly expanded clone sizes. Over 99% of CMV-specific effector molecules, but under 1% of naive ones, were in clones above 20 copies.

TCRdb processed the PCR reads anew with MiXCR; each CDR3 protein has one entry. The sample lists about 630,000 distinct CDR3 sequences; over 25% were seen once. There are 12 residues in the CDR3. Between the trimmed V and J ends, which lost 3 bases and 6 bases, there was a span of 12 bases. Germline assignment: CDR1 SQVTM and CDR2 ANQGSEA. About this clonotype itself: Antigen unknown.

Using a CD8+CD4-CCR7+CD45RA+ phenotype, naive CD8 T cells were sorted. The origin of this receptor is a human donor in good health. Some libraries in this study had Jurkat cell RNA spiked in. V and J are TRBV29-1 and TRBJ2-7; TRBD1 is a possible D gene (6 bases). The specimen was naive CD8+ T cells from blood, with Jurkat cell RNA spiked in. Described subset: FACS-sorted CD8+CD4-CCR7+CD45RA+ naive T cells. CDR3 DNA sequence: TGCAGCGTTGAGAGTACAGGGCTCGAGCAGTACTTC. Residues: CSVESTGLEQYF.